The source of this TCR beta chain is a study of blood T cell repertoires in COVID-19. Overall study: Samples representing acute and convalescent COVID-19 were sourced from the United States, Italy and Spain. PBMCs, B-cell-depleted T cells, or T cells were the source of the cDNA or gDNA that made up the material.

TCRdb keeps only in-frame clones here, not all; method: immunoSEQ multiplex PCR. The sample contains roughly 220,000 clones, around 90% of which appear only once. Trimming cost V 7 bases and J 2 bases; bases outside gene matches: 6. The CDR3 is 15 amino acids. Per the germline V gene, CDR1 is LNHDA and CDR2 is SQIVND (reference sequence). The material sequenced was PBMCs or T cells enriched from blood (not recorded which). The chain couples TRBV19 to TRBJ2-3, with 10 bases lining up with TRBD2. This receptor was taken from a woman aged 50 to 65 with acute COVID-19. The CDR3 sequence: CASNPAGGYTDTQYF. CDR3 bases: TGTGCCAGTAACCCAGCGGGAGGGTACACAGATACGCAGTATTTT.